This T cell receptor beta chain derives from a study of response to subunit inactivated influenza vaccine. This clonotype was seen a few times. In germline, CDR1 is MNHEY, CDR2 SVGEGT. The CDR3 is made up of 15 amino acids. Trimming removed 3 bases from V and 0 bases from J, with 9 bases in between. Using its own MiXCR run on the RT-PCR reads, TCRdb lists one record per CDR3 protein. The sample has around 600,000 distinct CDR3 sequences, about 11% seen once. The same specimen was also included in a second study, on T cells expressing NK-cell markers. That source notes: UMIs accompanied the 5'RACE template switching by which TCR beta cDNA was made. Cells sorted as CD3+CD56+NKG2C+, CD3+CD56+NKG2C- and CD3+CD56-NKG2C+ T cells supplied the TCR beta repertoires.

The source material was PBMCs from blood, sampled on the day of vaccination. The receptor was isolated from a man over 45 who received an inactivated influenza vaccine. This chain joins TRBV6-2 or TRBV6-3 and TRBJ2-1; D is perhaps TRBD2 (5 bases). In DNA form, the CDR3 reads TGTGCCAGCAGTTATTGGGAGAGCTCCTACAATGAGCAGTTCTTC. It specifies CASSYWESSYNEQFF.